Presented here are 13 T cell receptor beta chains from one specimen sequenced in a study of CD8+ T cells in alopecia areata. Extraction and reverse transcription of RNA yielded cDNA as the sequencing template. This table comes from immunoSEQ multiplex PCR, and its TCRdb copy is limited to in-frame clones, with some not included. Of under 35,000 clones detected, over 65% appear once; the ten largest clones hold around 20%. The source material was NKG2D-low CD8+ T cells sorted from blood. Every receptor here comes from a human donor with alopecia areata.

This clone occurred once. The V call is TRBV4-1, the J call TRBJ2-1; TRBD2 aligns across 8 bases. Trimming cost V 5 bases and J 0 bases; bases outside gene matches: 9. The length of the CDR3 is 17 residues. Germline lookup yields CDR1 MGHRA and CDR2 YSYEKL. CDR3 nucleotide sequence: TGCGCCAGCAGCAGCACTAGCGGCCTCAGCTCCTACAATGAGCAGTTCTTC. Its protein product is CASSSTSGLSSYNEQFF.

The V gene is TRBV7-9, the J gene TRBJ2-7; 8 nucleotides line up with TRBD1. The germline CDR1 and CDR2 sequences are SEHNR and FQNEAQ (reference sequence). V shed 6 bases and J 6 bases; nucleotides not matched to a gene: 7. The CDR3 covers 13 residues. The CDR3 DNA reads TGTGCCAGCAGTCCGGTGGACAGGGCCGAGCAGTACTTC. Translation: CASSPVDRAEQYF.

J is TRBJ1-2 and V is TRBV5-1; D unresolved. This CDR3 has 16 residues. With 1 base removed from V and 3 bases from J, the gap between germline ends came to 16 bases. Germline values: CDR1 SGHRS, CDR2 YFSETQ. CDR3 residues: CASSLQPFTVYYGYTF. The CDR3 bases are TGCGCCAGCAGCTTGCAACCGTTTACAGTTTACTATGGCTACACCTTC. Full variable domain (remainder filled in from reference TRBV5-1 and TRBJ1-2): KAGVTQTPRYLIKTRGQQVTLSCSPISGHRSVSWYQQTPGQGLQFLFEYFSETQRNKGNFPGRFSGRQFSNSRSEMNVSTLELGDSALYLCASSLQPFTVYYGYTFGSGTRLTVV.

The CDR3 DNA follows: TGTGCCAGCAGTGAAGCCAGGTACCAAGAGACCCAGTACTTC. Translating it yields CASSEARYQETQYF. The chain links TRBV6-1 to TRBJ2-5; D ambiguous. CDR3 length: 14 amino acids. The germline V gene encodes CDR1 MNHNS and CDR2 SASEGT. Deletions cut 0 bases from V and 0 bases from J, with 5 bases between.

V gene TRBV6-5 combines with J gene TRBJ2-7; the D is unclear. The CDR3 is made up of 13 amino acids. Germline CDR1 is MNHEY and CDR2 is SVGAGI. V lost 6 bases, J lost 7 bases, and 16 bases lay in between. CDR3 protein: CASSGRLEGEQYF. CDR3 coding DNA: TGTGCCAGCAGCGGAAGACTGGAAGGGGAGCAGTACTTC.

This clone was seen a handful of times. This chain uses TRBV15 with TRBJ2-5, with D perhaps matching TRBD1 (7 bases). Germline V gene sequence: CDR1 LNHNV, CDR2 YYDKDF (reference sequence). There are 17 residues in the CDR3. Trimming took 0 bases from V and 5 from J, leaving 19 bases between them. In nucleotides, the CDR3 is TGTGCCACCAGCAGAGATTGGCGGGAAGAGGACAGGGAGACCCAGTACTTC. It specifies CATSRDWREEDRETQYF.

The V call is TRBV28, the J call TRBJ2-5; TRBD1 or TRBD2 may be the D gene (5 bases each). CDR3 length equals 13 residues. From germline, CDR1 is MDHEN and CDR2 SYDVKM. V lost 3 bases to trimming and J lost 7 bases, with 12 bases between them. CDR3 DNA sequence: TGTGCCAGCAGTTTTACGGGAACAGGGACCCAGTACTTC. Translation gives CASSFTGTGTQYF.

The chain employs TRBV27 and TRBJ2-7; TRBD1 matches 7 bases. The V and J ends lost 10 bases and 2 bases, in that order; junction bases with no gene match: 8. CDR1 and CDR2 (germline): MNHEY, SMNVEV (reference sequence). This CDR3 comprises 13 residues. CDR3 protein: CATQQGPPYEQYF. In DNA, the CDR3 is TGTGCCACCCAACAGGGGCCCCCCTACGAGCAGTACTTC.

V and J are TRBV29-1 and TRBJ2-1; 9 nucleotides agree with TRBD1. This CDR3 comprises 15 residues. CDR1 and CDR2 from the germline V gene are SQVTM and ANQGSEA. V shed 1 base and J 4 bases; nucleotides not matched to a gene: 5. CDR3: CSVEGRQGGYNEQFF. The DNA for the CDR3 is TGCAGCGTTGAAGGGAGACAGGGGGGATACAATGAGCAGTTCTTC.

This chain connects TRBV23-1 to TRBJ1-4; D gene unclear. TRBV23-1 is reported as an ORF; its role is uncertain. The CDR3 has 15 residues. The V end lost 3 bases, the J end lost 6 bases, and 14 bases lay between the germline ends. CDR3 sequence reads: CASSHRKKEDEKLFF. In nucleotides, the CDR3 is TGCGCCAGCAGTCATCGCAAAAAAGAGGATGAAAAACTGTTTTTT.

This clone appeared once. The V call is TRBV5-1, the J call TRBJ2-1, with TRBD1 identical over 7 bases. With V trimmed by 0 bases and J by 4 bases, 4 bases remained unmatched. The CDR3 runs 15 residues. CDR1 is SGHRS and CDR2 is YFSETQ in the germline V gene. This CDR3 is CASSLAGTDYNEQFF. The CDR3 coding sequence is TGCGCCAGCAGCTTGGCCGGGACAGATTACAATGAGCAGTTCTTC. Complete variable domain (other parts from reference TRBV5-1 and TRBJ2-1): KAGVTQTPRYLIKTRGQQVTLSCSPISGHRSVSWYQQTPGQGLQFLFEYFSETQRNKGNFPGRFSGRQFSNSRSEMNVSTLELGDSALYLCASSLAGTDYNEQFFGPGTRLTVL.

V usage is TRBV15 and J usage is TRBJ2-5; 7 nucleotides agree with TRBD2. CDR1 LNHNV and CDR2 YYDKDF come from the germline V gene (reference sequence). With V trimmed by 1 base and J by 3 bases, 2 bases remained unmatched. The CDR3 is 14 residues long. The DNA for the CDR3 is TGTGCCACCAGCAGAGTTCGGGAGGAAGAGACCCAGTACTTC. This encodes CATSRVREEETQYF.

This clone has just one count. The chain joins TRBV7-8 to TRBJ2-1; a possible D gene is TRBD2 (5 bases). This CDR3 comprises 16 residues. CDR1 SGHVS and CDR2 FQNEAQ come from the germline V gene. Between the trimmed V and J ends, which lost 6 bases and 6 bases, there was a span of 21 bases. The CDR3 spells CASSPSSPLYSNEQFF. The DNA of the CDR3 is TGTGCCAGCAGTCCATCTAGCCCCCTTTATTCCAATGAGCAGTTCTTC.